Here is one T cell receptor (beta chain) with its context. This clone was seen only once. Which antigen it targets is not known. No quality values exist for individual bases; no much larger clone is one base distant. TCRbeta CDR3 regions were amplified from genomic DNA by means of the immunoSEQ Assay, a bias-controlled multiplex PCR. As for the authors' bioinformatics: Within the assay, amplification of reference gene primers was used to estimate how many nucleated cells each sample contained. To quantify the absolute abundance of each unique TCRbeta CDR3 rearrangement, sequence reads were collapsed and filtered. Productive Simpson clonality was computed per sample as the square root of Simpson's diversity index over productive rearrangements. In TCRdb, the immuneACCESS table is reduced to in-frame sequences with V and J assigned. These tables do not hold every clone; where another copy was compared, an unresolved V gene accounts for under half, and the others remain unexplained. V and J calls and clone size are as listed in that table; D and trimming were resolved from the DNA. The sample has approximately 400,000 clones on record, 75% to 90% of them singletons. The top ten hold around 5% of the sample.

This sample is drawn from a study of blood T cell repertoires in COVID-19 (dated by TCRdb to 2019 to 2021). Describing the broader study: Collaborator samples came from the United States, Italy and Spain and covered acute and convalescent phases of COVID-19. The material from the prospective study consisted of cDNA or gDNA derived from T cells, B-cell-depleted T cells, or PBMCs. The dataset comprised deeply sampled blood TCRbeta repertoires from subjects exposed to, actively infected with, or recovered from COVID-19. The repertoires were released in a freely available public database intended as a resource for research on the immune response to SARS-CoV-2. Samples were obtained from the ongoing ImmuneRACE study (first 160 participants) and from 950 to 1,500 subjects provided by 6 global collaborators. Sample metadata almost always included a de-identified subject ID, COVID-19 status, age in years and sex. HLA class I and class II types, where available, came from metadata supplied by the sample provider rather than from assay-based typing.

The junction shows trimming of 5 bases on V and 0 bases on J, plus 13 bases between the germline ends. Per the germline V gene (reference sequence), PRHDT is the CDR1 and FYEKMQ is the CDR2. The CDR3 runs 15 amino acids, cysteine and phenylalanine included. Only the CDR3 part of the read is kept: 45 bases, read in frame from the first base. What the authors observed across the whole study: The amount of clinical and demographic metadata varied by source and participant and was provided uncurated.

Participants in the prospective study were enrolled through a virtual design, were aged about 18 to 89 years, and lived in approximately 25 United States geographic areas. In the prospective study, cohorts were assigned on the basis of participant-reported clinical history obtained from a screening survey and a study questionnaire. For ImmuneRACE Cohort 3, a participant was defined as recovered based on two consecutive negative NP/OP PCR tests, clearance by a healthcare professional, or resolution of symptoms. In the prospective study, mobile phlebotomists collected whole blood, serum and a nasopharyngeal or oropharyngeal swab from each participant. Prospective study participants could optionally give additional blood draws and questionnaires over an approximately 2-month period. Blood samples from the prospective study were shipped frozen or at room temperature prior to DNA extraction.

Sequencing was performed on PBMCs or T cells enriched from blood (not recorded which). The chain was built from TRBV13 and TRBJ1-1; tentative D gene TRBD1, with 6 bases matching. This clonotype was obtained from a woman between 45 and 65 years old who had recovered from COVID-19. CDR3 reads: CASSRTVPMNTEAFF. The nucleotide sequence is TGTGCCAGCAGCCGGACAGTCCCTATGAACACTGAAGCTTTCTTT.